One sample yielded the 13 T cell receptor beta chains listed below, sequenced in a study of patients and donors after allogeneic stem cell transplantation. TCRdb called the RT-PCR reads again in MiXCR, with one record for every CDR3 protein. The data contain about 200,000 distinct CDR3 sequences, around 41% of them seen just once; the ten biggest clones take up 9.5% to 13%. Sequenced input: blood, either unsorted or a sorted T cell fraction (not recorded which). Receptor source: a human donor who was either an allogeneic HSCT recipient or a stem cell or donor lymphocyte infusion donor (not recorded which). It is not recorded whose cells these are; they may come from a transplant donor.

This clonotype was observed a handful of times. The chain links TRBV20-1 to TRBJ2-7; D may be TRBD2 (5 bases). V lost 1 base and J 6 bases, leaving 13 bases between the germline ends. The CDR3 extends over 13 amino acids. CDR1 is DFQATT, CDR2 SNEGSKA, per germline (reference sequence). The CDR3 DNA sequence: TGCAGTGCTAGAGCGGGGATAGCGAGCGAGCAGTACTTC. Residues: CSARAGIASEQYF.

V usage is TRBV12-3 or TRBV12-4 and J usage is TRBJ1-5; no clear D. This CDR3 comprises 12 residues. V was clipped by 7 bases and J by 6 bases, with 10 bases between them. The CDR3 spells CASTDRAQPQHF. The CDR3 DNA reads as TGTGCCAGCACAGATCGGGCTCAGCCCCAGCATTTT.

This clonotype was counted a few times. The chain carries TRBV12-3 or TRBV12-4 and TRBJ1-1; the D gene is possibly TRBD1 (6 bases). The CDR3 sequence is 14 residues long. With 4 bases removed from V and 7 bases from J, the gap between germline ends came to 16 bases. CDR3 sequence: CASSSPHTRGEAFF. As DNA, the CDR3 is TGTGCCAGCAGTTCACCTCATACCAGGGGTGAAGCTTTCTTT.

CDR3 in amino acids: CAIRLRNWNTEAFF. CDR3 bases: TGCGCCATCCGACTTCGAAACTGGAACACTGAAGCTTTCTTT. The chain couples TRBV10-2 to TRBJ1-1; no definite D call. The CDR3 is made up of 14 amino acids. Trimming pared 10 bases from V and 1 base from J, leaving 16 bases between. Germline V CDR1 and CDR2: WSHSY, SAAADI.

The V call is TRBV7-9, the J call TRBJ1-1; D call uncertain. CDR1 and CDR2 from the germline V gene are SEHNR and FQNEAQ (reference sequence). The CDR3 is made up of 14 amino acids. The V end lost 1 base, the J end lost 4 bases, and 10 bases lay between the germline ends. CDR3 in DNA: TGTGCCAGCAGCTTAGGCCGGGGAATCACTGAAGCTTTCTTT. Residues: CASSLGRGITEAFF.

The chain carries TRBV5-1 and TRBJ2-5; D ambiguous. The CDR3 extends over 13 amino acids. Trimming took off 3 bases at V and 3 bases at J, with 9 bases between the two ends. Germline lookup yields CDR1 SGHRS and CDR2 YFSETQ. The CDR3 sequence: CASSSSREETQYF. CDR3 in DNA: TGCGCCAGCAGCTCCTCACGGGAAGAGACCCAGTACTTC.

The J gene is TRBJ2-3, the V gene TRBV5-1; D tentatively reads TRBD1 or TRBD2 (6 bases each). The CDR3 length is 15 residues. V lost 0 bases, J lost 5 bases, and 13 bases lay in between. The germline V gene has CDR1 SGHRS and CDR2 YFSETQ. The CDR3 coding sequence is TGCGCCAGCAGCTTGGTCGGGGGCAGAGGAGATACGCAGTATTTT. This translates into CASSLVGGRGDTQYF.

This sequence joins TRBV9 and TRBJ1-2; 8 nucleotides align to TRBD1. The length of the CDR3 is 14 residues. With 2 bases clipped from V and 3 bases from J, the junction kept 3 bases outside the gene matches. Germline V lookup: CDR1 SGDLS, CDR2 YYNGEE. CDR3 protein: CASSVSTGDYGYTF. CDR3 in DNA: TGTGCCAGCAGCGTTTCGACAGGGGACTATGGCTACACCTTC.

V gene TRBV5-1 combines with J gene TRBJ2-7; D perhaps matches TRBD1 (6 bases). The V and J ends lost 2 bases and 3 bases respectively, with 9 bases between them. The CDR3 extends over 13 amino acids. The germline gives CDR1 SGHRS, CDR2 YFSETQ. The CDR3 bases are TGCGCCAGCAGCTTTGGGACAAACTACGAGCAGTACTTC. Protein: CASSFGTNYEQYF.

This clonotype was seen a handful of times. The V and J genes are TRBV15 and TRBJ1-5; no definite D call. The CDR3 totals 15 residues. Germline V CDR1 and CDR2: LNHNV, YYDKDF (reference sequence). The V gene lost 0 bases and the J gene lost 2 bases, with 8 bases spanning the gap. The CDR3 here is CATSRDPGGNQPQHF. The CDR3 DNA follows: TGTGCCACCAGCAGAGATCCCGGAGGCAATCAGCCCCAGCATTTT.

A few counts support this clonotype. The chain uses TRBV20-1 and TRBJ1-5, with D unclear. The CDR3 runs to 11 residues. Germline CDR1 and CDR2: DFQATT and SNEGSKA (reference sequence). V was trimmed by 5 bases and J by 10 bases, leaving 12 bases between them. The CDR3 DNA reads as TGCAGTGCTGCGATTCTAGGACCCCAGCATTTT. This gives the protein CSAAILGPQHF.

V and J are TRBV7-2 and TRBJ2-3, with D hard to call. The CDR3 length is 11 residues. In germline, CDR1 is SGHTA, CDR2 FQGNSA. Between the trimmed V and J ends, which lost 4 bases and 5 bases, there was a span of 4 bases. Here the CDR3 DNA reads TGTGCCAGCAGCTCTCTAGATACGCAGTATTTT. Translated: CASSSLDTQYF.

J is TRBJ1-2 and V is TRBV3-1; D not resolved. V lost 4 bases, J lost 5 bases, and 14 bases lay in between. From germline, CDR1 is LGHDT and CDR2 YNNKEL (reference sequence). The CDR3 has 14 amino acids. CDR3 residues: CASSPIGRDYGYTF. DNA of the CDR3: TGTGCCAGCAGCCCCATAGGACGAGATTATGGCTACACCTTC.